The rows below give T cell receptor beta chains drawn from one sample of a study of OX40 agonist ivuxolimab in advanced cancers. Repertoires were generated with immunoSEQ multiplex PCR, while TCRdb's copy carries only in-frame clones and drops some. The sample holds over 90,000 clones, approximately 94% seen once. Source: CD4+ or CD8+ T cells sorted from blood, taken in a trial of the OX40 agonist ivuxolimab. Source of these receptors: an adult with an advanced solid tumor such as melanoma, head and neck, liver or kidney cancer. Both conserved end residues are part of each CDR3. The D gene is left open where the match is weak. Clone size is given for some rows only: seen once, a few or many times, or a class if the clone is expanded.

j_call clone_size d_call v_call cdr3_nt cdr3_aa
TRBJ2-1 - - TRBV6-6 TGTGCCAGCAGTCGTCGGGACCCCGTGAACAATGAGCAGTTCTTC CASSRRDPVNNEQFF
TRBJ2-2 - - TRBV7-9 TGTGCCAGCAGCTTATCAGGGGTTGGCACCGGGGAGCTGTTTTTT CASSLSGVGTGELFF
TRBJ2-7 - - TRBV27 TGTGCCAGCAGTTTGGGGCAGGGCTTCTCCTACGAGCAGTACTTC CASSLGQGFSYEQYF
TRBJ2-7 - TRBD1 TRBV7-9 TGTGCCAGCAGTCGAGACCGGGACAGGCCGTACGAGCAGTACTTC CASSRDRDRPYEQYF
TRBJ2-3 - - TRBV19 TGTGCCAGTAGTATAGCCTGGCCCACAGATACGCAGTATTTT CASSIAWPTDTQYF
TRBJ1-2 - TRBD1 TRBV7-2 TGTGCCAGCAGCTTACATTTCCGACAGGGAGGCTATGGCTACACCTTC CASSLHFRQGGYGYTF
TRBJ2-5 - - TRBV29-1 TGCAGCGTTGGAGGATCGAGAGTAGAGGACGTTGGTGGGGAGACCCAGTACTTC CSVGGSRVEDVGGETQYF
TRBJ2-5 - - TRBV9 TGTGCCAGCAGCGTATCCCCGGGCCTGGAAGAGACCCAGTACTTC CASSVSPGLEETQYF
TRBJ1-5 - TRBD1 TRBV7-2 TGTGCCAGCAGCCGAGAAGGGGGCGGGGGACAGCCCCAGCATTTT CASSREGGGGQPQHF
TRBJ1-5 - TRBD1 TRBV6-1 TGTGCCAGCAGTCTTTCCGGGACAGCGGATCAGCCCCAGCATTTT CASSLSGTADQPQHF
TRBJ2-3 - TRBD2 TRBV7-9 TGTGCCAGCAGCCAAACTAGCGGGAGCACAGATACGCAGTATTTT CASSQTSGSTDTQYF
TRBJ1-5 - - TRBV19 TGTGCCAGTAGTACGAGGGATAATCAGCCCCAGCATTTT CASSTRDNQPQHF
TRBJ1-1 - - TRBV18 TGTGCCAGCTCACCACCTGGCATTCAAGACACTGAAGCTTTCTTT CASSPPGIQDTEAFF
TRBJ1-6 - - TRBV4-1 TGCGCCAGCAGCCAAGAGCGGGGCATGGCACCCCTCCACTTT CASSQERGMAPLHF
TRBJ1-5 - - TRBV19 TGTGCCAGTAGTCAGTCCCGTTACAATCAGCCCCAGCATTTT CASSQSRYNQPQHF
TRBJ2-2 once - TRBV21-1 TGTGCCAGCAGCAAAGGACCCACCGGGGAGCTGTTTTTT CASSKGPTGELFF
TRBJ2-7 - TRBD2 TRBV11-2 TGTGCCAGCAGCCGGTTTAGCGGGGGCTTCAGCTACGAGCAGTACTTC CASSRFSGGFSYEQYF
TRBJ1-2 - TRBD1 TRBV30 TGTGCCTGGAGTCCTTCGACAGGGGTTAATGGCTACACCTTC CAWSPSTGVNGYTF
TRBJ1-3 once - TRBV30 TGTGCCTGGAGGAAAGGGGAGGTGGCTGGAAACACCATATATTTT CAWRKGEVAGNTIYF
TRBJ2-1 - - TRBV11-1 TGTGCCAGCAGCTTAGCAATGTCCAATGAGCAGTTCTTC CASSLAMSNEQFF
TRBJ2-7 - - TRBV30 TGTGCCTGGAGTGCCCCCTACGAGCAGTACTTC CAWSAPYEQYF
TRBJ2-3 - TRBD1 TRBV4-3 TGCGCCAGCAGCCAAGTCCTGGGACAGGGGGCAGATACGCAGTATTTT CASSQVLGQGADTQYF
TRBJ2-5 - TRBD1 TRBV7-7 TGTGCCAGCAGCTTATCGACAGGGAAAGAGACCCAGTACTTC CASSLSTGKETQYF
TRBJ1-2 - - TRBV28 TGTGCCAGCACCCGAAGGGGGGCCGGCTATGGCTACACCTTC CASTRRGAGYGYTF
TRBJ1-3 - - TRBV7-6 TGTGCCAGCAGCTTAGGGCACGGACCTGGAAACACCATATATTTT CASSLGHGPGNTIYF
TRBJ1-1 - - TRBV9 TGTGCCAGCAGCGTAGTTTCGGGGACTGAAGCTTTCTTT CASSVVSGTEAFF
TRBJ2-5 - TRBD2 TRBV15 TGTGCCACCAGCAGAGGGCGAGCGGGGGCCCAAGAGACCCAGTACTTC CATSRGRAGAQETQYF
TRBJ2-5 - - TRBV18 TGTGCCAGCTCACCACTCTTAGCGGCGACCCAAGAGACCCAGTACTTC CASSPLLAATQETQYF
TRBJ1-5 - - TRBV5-4 TGTGCCAGCAGCTGGGGGGGGGCAGGTCAGCCCCAGCATTTT CASSWGGAGQPQHF
TRBJ2-7 - - TRBV7-9 TGTGCCAGCAGCGCTAGGCCAGCGCTGACCTACGAGCAGTACTTC CASSARPALTYEQYF
TRBJ2-1 - - TRBV7-9 TGTGCCAGCAGCTTAATGGGAATTGATGAGCAGTTCTTC CASSLMGIDEQFF
TRBJ1-3 - TRBD1 TRBV27 TGTGCCAGCAGCCGGACAGGGTTCGCTTCCGGAAACACCATATATTTT CASSRTGFASGNTIYF
TRBJ2-3 - - TRBV4-1 TGCGCCAGCAGCCAAGATTCATATGGACCCGTAGATACGCAGTATTTT CASSQDSYGPVDTQYF
TRBJ1-2 - TRBD1 TRBV7-3 TGTGCCAGCAGCCCGGGACAGGGGTATGGCTACACCTTC CASSPGQGYGYTF
TRBJ2-3 - TRBD1 TRBV9 TGTGCCAGCAGTCTCCGGGACAGGGAGACAGATACGCAGTATTTT CASSLRDRETDTQYF
TRBJ2-3 - - TRBV7-9 TGTGCCAGCAGCTTAGACACCATCACAGATACGCAGTATTTT CASSLDTITDTQYF
TRBJ2-7 - TRBD2 TRBV7-2 TGTGCCAGCAGCCCTCGGACTAGCGGGTTCTCCTACGAGCAGTACTTC CASSPRTSGFSYEQYF
TRBJ2-1 - - TRBV5-1 TGCGCCAGCAGCTTGAGGCTACCCTCCTACAATGAGCAGTTCTTC CASSLRLPSYNEQFF
TRBJ2-7 - TRBD2 TRBV5-1 TGCGCCAGCAGCGCGACTAGCGGGAGCTACGAGCAGTACTTC CASSATSGSYEQYF
TRBJ2-7 - - TRBV4-2 TGTGCCAGCAGCCAAGACCTCCTCTACGAGCAGTACTTC CASSQDLLYEQYF
TRBJ2-1 - TRBD1 TRBV12-5 TGTGCTAGTGGAACGGGACAGAACTACAATGAGCAGTTCTTC CASGTGQNYNEQFF